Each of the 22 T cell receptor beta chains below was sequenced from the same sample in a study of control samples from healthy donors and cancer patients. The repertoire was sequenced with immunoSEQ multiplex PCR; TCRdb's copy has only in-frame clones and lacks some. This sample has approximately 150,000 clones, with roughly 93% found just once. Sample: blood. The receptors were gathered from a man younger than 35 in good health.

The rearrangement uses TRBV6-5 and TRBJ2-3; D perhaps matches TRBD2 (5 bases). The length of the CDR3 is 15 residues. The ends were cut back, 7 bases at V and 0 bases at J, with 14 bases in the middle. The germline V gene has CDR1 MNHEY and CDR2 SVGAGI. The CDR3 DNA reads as TGTGCCAGCATGGCGGGTTGGTCTAGCACAGATACGCAGTATTTT. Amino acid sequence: CASMAGWSSTDTQYF.

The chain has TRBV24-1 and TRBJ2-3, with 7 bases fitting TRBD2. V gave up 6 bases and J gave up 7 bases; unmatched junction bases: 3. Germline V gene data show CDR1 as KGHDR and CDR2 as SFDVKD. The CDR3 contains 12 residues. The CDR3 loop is CATSLGGNTQYF. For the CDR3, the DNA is TGTGCCACCAGTCTGGGGGGGAATACGCAGTATTTT.

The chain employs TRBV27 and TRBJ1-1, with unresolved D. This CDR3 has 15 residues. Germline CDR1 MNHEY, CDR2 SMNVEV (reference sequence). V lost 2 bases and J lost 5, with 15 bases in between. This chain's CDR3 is CASSLRWPAGTEAFF. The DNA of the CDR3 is TGTGCCAGCAGTTTAAGGTGGCCGGCGGGGACTGAAGCTTTCTTT.

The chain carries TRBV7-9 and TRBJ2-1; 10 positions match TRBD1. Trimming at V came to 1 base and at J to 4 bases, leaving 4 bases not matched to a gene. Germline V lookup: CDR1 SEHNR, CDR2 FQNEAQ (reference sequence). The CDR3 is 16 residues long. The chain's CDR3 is CASSLVSGQGYNEQFF. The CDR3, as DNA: TGTGCCAGCAGCTTAGTGTCGGGACAGGGGTACAATGAGCAGTTCTTC.

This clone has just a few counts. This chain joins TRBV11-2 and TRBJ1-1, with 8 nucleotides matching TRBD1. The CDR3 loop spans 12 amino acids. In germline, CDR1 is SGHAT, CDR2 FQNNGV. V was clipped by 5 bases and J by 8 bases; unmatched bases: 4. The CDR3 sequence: CASSQGQGEAFF. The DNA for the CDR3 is TGTGCCAGCAGCCAAGGACAGGGCGAAGCTTTCTTT.

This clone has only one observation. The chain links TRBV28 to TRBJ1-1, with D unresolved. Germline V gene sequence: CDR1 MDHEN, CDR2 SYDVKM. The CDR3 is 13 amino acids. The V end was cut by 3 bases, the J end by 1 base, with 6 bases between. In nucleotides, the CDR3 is TGTGCCAGCAGTTTTCTCTCGAACACTGAAGCTTTCTTT. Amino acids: CASSFLSNTEAFF.

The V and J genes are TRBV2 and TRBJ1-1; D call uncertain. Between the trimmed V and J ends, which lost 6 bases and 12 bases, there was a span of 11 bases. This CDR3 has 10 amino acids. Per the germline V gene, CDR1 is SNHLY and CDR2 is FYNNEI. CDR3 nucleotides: TGTGCCAGCAGAGGAGGGATGCCTTTCTTT. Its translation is CASRGGMPFF.

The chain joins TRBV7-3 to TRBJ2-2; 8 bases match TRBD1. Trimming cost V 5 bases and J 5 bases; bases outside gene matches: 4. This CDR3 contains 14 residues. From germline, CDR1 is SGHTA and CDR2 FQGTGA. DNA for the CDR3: TGTGCCAGCAGCCTCGGACAGGGTACCGGGGAGCTGTTTTTT. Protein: CASSLGQGTGELFF.

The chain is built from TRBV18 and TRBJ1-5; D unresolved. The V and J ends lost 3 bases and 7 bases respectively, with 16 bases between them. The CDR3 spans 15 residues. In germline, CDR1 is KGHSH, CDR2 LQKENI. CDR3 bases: TGTGCCAGCTCACCGGTAGGTGTTGCGGGACAGCCCCAGCATTTT. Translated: CASSPVGVAGQPQHF.

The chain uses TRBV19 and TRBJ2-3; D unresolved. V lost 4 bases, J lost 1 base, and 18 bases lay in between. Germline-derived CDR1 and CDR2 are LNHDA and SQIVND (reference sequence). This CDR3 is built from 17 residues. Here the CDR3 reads CASSTPVNGGGTDTQYF. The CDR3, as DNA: TGTGCCAGTAGTACCCCAGTCAACGGCGGTGGCACAGATACGCAGTATTTT. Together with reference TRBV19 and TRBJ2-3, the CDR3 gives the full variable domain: DGGITQSPKYLFRKEGQNVTLSCEQNLNHDAMYWYRQDPGQGLRLIYYSQIVNDFQKGDIAEGYSVSREKKESFPLTVTSAQKNPTAFYLCASSTPVNGGGTDTQYFGPGTRLTVL.

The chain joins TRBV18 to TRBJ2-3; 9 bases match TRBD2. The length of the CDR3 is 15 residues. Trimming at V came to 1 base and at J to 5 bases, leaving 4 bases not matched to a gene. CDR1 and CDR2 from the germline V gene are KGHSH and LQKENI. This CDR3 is CASSPLAGAGDTQYF. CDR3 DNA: TGTGCCAGCTCACCACTAGCGGGAGCCGGAGATACGCAGTATTTT.

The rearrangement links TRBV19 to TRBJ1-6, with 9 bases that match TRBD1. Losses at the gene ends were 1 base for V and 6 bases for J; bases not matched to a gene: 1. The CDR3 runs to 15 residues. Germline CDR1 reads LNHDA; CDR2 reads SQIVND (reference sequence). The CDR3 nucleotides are TGTGCCAGTAGTATAGGACAGGGGGTTAATTCACCCCTCCACTTT. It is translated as CASSIGQGVNSPLHF.

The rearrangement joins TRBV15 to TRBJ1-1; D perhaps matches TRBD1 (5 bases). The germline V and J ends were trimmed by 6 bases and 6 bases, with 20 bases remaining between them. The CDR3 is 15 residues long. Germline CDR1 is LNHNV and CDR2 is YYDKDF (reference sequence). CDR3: CATSSHRGVFAEAFF. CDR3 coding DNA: TGTGCCACCAGTTCCCACCGAGGGGTTTTTGCTGAAGCTTTCTTT.

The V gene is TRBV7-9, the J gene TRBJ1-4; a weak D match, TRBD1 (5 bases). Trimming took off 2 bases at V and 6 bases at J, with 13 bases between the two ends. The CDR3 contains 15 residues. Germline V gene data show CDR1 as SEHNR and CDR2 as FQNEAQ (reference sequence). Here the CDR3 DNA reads TGTGCCAGCAGCTTACTGCAGGGAAAGGATGAAAAACTGTTTTTT. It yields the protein CASSLLQGKDEKLFF.

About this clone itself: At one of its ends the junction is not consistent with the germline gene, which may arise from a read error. In DNA, the CDR3 is TGTGCCAGCGCCTTGAAGGGTTTTAACCATGGCTACACCTTC. The encoded protein is CASALKGFNHGYTF. The chain links TRBV27 to TRBJ1-2, with D unclear. Germline V gene sequence: CDR1 MNHEY, CDR2 SMNVEV (reference sequence). The CDR3 covers 14 residues.

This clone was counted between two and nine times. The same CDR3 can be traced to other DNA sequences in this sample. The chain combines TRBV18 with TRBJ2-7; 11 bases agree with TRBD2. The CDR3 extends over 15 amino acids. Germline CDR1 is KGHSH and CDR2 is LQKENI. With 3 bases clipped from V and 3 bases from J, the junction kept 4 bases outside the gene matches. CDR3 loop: CASSPAGTSGYEQYF. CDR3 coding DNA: TGTGCCAGCTCACCCGCGGGGACTAGCGGCTACGAGCAGTACTTC. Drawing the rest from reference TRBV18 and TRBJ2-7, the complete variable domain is NAGVMQNPRHLVRRRGQEARLRCSPMKGHSHVYWYRQLPEEGLKFMVYLQKENIIDESGMPKERFSAEFPKEGPSILRIQQVVRGDSAAYFCASSPAGTSGYEQYFGPGTRLTVT.

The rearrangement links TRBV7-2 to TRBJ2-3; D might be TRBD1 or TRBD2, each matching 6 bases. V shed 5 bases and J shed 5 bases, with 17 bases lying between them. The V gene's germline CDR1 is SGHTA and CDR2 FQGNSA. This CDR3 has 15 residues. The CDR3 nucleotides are TGTGCCAGCAGCGAGACAGGAGGGGCCGGAGATACGCAGTATTTT. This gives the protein CASSETGGAGDTQYF.

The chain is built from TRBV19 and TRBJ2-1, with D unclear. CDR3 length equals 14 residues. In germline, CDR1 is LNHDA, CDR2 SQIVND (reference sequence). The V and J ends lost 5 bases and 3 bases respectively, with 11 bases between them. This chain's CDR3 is CASSWNYGYNEQFF. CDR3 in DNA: TGTGCCAGTAGTTGGAACTACGGCTACAATGAGCAGTTCTTC.

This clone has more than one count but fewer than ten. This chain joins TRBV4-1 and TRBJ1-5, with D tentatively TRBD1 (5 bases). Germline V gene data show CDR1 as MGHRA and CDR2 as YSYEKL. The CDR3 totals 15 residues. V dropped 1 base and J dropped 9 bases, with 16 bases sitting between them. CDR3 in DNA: TGCGCCAGCAGCCAAGTCGCTGGGGGAAGTTGGCCCCAGCATTTT. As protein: CASSQVAGGSWPQHF.

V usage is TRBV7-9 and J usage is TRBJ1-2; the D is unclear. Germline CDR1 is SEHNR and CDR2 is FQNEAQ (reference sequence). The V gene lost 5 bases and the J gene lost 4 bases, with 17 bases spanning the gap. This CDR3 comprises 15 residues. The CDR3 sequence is CASSPGPSSPYGYTF. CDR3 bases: TGTGCCAGCAGCCCCGGACCCTCTTCTCCCTATGGCTACACCTTC.

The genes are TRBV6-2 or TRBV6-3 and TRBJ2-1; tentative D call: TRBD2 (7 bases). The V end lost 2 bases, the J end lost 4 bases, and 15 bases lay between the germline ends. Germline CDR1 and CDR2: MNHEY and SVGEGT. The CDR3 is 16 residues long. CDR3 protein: CASSYRGRGSYNEQFF. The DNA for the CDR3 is TGTGCCAGCAGTTACCGGGGGAGGGGGTCTTACAATGAGCAGTTCTTC.

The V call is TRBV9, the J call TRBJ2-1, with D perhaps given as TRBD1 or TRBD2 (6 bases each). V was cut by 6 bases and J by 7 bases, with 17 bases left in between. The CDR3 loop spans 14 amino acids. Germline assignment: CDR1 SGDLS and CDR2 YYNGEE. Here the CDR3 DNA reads TGTGCCAGCAACCCGGGGGCTAGTCGGAATGAGCAGTTCTTC. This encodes CASNPGASRNEQFF. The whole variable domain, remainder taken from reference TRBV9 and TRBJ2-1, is DSGVTQTPKHLITATGQRVTLRCSPRSGDLSVYWYQQSLDQGLQFLIQYYNGEERAKGNILERFSAQQFPDLHSELNLSSLELGDSALYFCASNPGASRNEQFFGPGTRLTVL.